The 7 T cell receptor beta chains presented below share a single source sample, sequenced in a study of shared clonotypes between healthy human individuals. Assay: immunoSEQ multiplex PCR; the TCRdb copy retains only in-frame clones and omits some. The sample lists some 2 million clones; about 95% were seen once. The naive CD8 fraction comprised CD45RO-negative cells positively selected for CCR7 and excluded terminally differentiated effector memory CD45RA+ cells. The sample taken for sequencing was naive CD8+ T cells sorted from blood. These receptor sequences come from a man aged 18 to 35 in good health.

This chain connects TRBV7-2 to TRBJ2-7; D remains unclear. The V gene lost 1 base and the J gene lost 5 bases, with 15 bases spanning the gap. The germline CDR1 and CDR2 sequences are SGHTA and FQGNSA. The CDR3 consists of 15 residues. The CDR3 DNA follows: TGTGCCAGCAGCTTAGTGCAAGTTCGGGCCCACGAGCAGTACTTC. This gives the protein CASSLVQVRAHEQYF.

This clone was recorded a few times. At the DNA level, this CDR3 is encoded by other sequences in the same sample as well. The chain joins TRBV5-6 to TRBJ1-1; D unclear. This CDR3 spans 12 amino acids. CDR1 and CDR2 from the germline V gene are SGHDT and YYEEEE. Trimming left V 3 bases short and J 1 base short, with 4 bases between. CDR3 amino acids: CASSWGNTEAFF. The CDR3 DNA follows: TGTGCCAGCAGCTGGGGGAACACTGAAGCTTTCTTT.

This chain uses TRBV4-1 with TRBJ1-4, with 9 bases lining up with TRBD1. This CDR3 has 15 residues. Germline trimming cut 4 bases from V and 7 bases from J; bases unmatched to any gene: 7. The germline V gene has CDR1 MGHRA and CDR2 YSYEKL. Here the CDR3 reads CASSRPGQGVEKLFF. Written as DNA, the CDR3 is TGCGCCAGCAGCCGCCCGGGACAGGGAGTTGAAAAACTGTTTTTT.

CDR3: CASSQDQGYPDTQYF. Here the CDR3 DNA reads TGCGCCAGCAGCCAAGACCAGGGGTATCCAGATACGCAGTATTTT. V and J are TRBV4-3 and TRBJ2-3; possible D gene TRBD1, 6 bases. Trimming removed 0 bases from V and 4 bases from J, with 11 bases in between. CDR1 and CDR2 from the germline V gene are LGHNA and YSLEER. CDR3 length: 15 amino acids.

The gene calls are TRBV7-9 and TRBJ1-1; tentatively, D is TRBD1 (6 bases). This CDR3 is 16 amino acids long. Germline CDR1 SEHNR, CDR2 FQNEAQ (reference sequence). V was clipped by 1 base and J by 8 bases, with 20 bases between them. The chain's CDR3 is CASSLVKGGPHAEAFF. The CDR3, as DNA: TGTGCCAGCAGCTTAGTGAAGGGGGGACCCCACGCCGAAGCTTTCTTT.

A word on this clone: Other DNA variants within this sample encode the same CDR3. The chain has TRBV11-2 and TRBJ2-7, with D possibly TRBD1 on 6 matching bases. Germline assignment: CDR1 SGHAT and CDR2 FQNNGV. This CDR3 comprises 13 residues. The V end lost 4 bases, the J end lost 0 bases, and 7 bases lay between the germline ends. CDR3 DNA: TGTGCCAGCAGCTGGGACACCTCCTACGAGCAGTACTTC. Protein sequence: CASSWDTSYEQYF.

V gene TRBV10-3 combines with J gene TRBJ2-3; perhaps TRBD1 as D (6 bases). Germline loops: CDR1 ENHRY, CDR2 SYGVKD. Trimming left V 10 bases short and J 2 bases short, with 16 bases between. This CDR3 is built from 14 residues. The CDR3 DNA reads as TGTGCCACGGAGACAGGAATGTTCACAGATACGCAGTATTTT. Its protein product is CATETGMFTDTQYF.